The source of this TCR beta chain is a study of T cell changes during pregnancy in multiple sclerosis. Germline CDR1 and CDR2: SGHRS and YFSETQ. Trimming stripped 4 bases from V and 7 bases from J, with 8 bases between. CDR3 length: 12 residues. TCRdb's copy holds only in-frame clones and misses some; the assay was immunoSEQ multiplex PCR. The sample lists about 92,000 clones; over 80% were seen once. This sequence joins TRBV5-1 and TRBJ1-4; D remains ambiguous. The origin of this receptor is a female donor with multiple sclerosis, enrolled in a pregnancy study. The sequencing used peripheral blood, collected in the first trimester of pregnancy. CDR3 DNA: TGCGCCAGCAGCCCCAACGGTGAAAAACTGTTTTTT. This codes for CASSPNGEKLFF.